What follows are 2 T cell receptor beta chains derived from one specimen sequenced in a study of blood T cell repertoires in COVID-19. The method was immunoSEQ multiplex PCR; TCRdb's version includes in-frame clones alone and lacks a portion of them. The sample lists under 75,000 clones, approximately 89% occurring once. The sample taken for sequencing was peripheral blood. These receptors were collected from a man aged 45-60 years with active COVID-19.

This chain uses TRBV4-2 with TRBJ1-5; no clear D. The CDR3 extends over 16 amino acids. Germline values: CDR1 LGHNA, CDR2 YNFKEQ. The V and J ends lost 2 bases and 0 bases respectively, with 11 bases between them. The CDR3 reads CASSQTALNSNQPQHF. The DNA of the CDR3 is TGTGCCAGCAGCCAAACCGCCCTAAATAGCAATCAGCCCCAGCATTTT.

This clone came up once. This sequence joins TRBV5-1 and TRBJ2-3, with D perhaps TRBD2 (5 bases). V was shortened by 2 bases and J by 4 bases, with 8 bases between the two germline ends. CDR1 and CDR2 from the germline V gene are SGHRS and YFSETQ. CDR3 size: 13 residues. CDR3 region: CASSFFSADTQYF. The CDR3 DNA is TGCGCCAGCAGCTTTTTTAGCGCAGATACGCAGTATTTT.